This T cell receptor (beta chain) is drawn from a study of T-cell reconstitution after alpha-beta-depleted transplantation in children. The germline V and J ends were trimmed by 6 bases and 6 bases, with 11 bases remaining between them. The CDR3 runs 12 residues. Researchers prepared the TCRbeta library using unique molecular identifiers, the study reports. TCRdb reprocessed the PCR reads with MiXCR, giving one entry per CDR3 protein. The profile shows 190,000 or so distinct CDR3 sequences, about 15% of them singletons. The chain links TRBV12-3 or TRBV12-4 to TRBJ1-2; possible D gene TRBD1, 6 bases. This TCR derives from a human donor who donated a stem cell graft to a child with acute lymphoblastic leukemia. Here the sequenced sample was PBMCs from the stem cell graft donor, taken from the stem cell graft. CDR3 sequence (DNA): TGTGCCAGCAGAAGGGGGGAGGATGGCTACACCTTC. It yields the protein CASRRGEDGYTF.